This T cell receptor beta chain stems from a study of cytomegalovirus exposure and HLA in healthy donors. This CDR3 spans 16 amino acids. Germline V gene sequence: CDR1 KGHSH, CDR2 LQKENI. J gave up 5 bases and V 3 bases, and 9 bases lay outside the gene matches. This PCR relied on a set of 60 Vbeta primers and 13 Jbeta primers. TCRdb's table, derived via immunoSEQ multiplex PCR, lists solely in-frame clones and lacks some. The specimen's table records approximately 210,000 clones. Study findings and constraints: When a later analysis was performed, an Asian-associated ancestry cluster reportedly had fewer N-insertions than the roughly 640-donor mean. Researchers reported in a later analysis that a missense DCLRE1C variant was tied to TCR beta V- and J-gene trimming. The study put 150 or so TCR beta chains on its list as cytomegalovirus-associated. HLA restriction was apparent for most CMV-associated TCR beta chains in a later analysis.

Details on this clone: Its target is not known.

Sequencing was done on a sample of PBMCs. The V gene is TRBV18, the J gene TRBJ2-5; 10 bases are a match to TRBD1. The source is a woman aged 25 to 39 in good health and CMV-seropositive. The CDR3 coding sequence is TGTGCCAGCTCACCTTCGGGACAGGGGATGGGGGAGACCCAGTACTTC. This codes for CASSPSGQGMGETQYF. Together with reference TRBV18 and TRBJ2-5, the CDR3 gives the full variable domain: NAGVMQNPRHLVRRRGQEARLRCSPMKGHSHVYWYRQLPEEGLKFMVYLQKENIIDESGMPKERFSAEFPKEGPSILRIQQVVRGDSAAYFCASSPSGQGMGETQYFGPGTRLLVL.